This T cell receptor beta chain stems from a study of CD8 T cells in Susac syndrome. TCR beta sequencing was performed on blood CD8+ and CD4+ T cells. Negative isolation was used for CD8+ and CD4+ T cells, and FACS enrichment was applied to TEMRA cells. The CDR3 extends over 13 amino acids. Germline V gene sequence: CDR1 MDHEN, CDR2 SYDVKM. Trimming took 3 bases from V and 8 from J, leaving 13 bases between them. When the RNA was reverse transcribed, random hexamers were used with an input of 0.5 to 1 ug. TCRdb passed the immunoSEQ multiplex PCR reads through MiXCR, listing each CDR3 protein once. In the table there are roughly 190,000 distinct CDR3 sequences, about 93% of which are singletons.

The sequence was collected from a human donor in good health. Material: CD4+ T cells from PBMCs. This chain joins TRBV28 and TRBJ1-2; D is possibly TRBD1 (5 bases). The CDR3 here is CASSLGGARGYTF. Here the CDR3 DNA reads TGTGCCAGCAGTTTGGGAGGGGCGCGGGGCTACACCTTC.